These 7 T cell receptor beta chains share one sample of origin, sequenced in a study of cytomegalovirus exposure and HLA in healthy donors. With 60 Vbeta and 13 Jbeta primers, the PCR was carried out. Clones were read by immunoSEQ multiplex PCR, and TCRdb kept only the in-frame ones, dropping some. The sample lists 150,000 to 200,000 clones, approximately 81% occurring once. The sequencing input was PBMCs. All receptors derive from a young man in good health and CMV-seronegative.

The chain is built from TRBV6-5 and TRBJ2-4, with D maybe TRBD1 (8 bases). Trimming left V 6 bases short and J 8 bases short, with 14 bases between. Germline CDR1 is MNHEY and CDR2 is SVGAGI. This CDR3 contains 13 residues. DNA of the CDR3: TGTGCCAGCAGAAAAACAGGGGGGGACATTCAGTACTTC. Translated, it gives CASRKTGGDIQYF.

This clone appeared a few times. The chain has TRBV2 and TRBJ1-4; possible D gene TRBD1, 5 bases. The V end was cut by 1 base, the J end by 8 bases, with 11 bases between. CDR3 size: 14 residues. CDR1 and CDR2 from the germline V gene are SNHLY and FYNNEI. In DNA, the CDR3 is TGTGCCAGCAGTGAAGGAAGGGGATTGGAAAAACTGTTTTTT. Translated, it gives CASSEGRGLEKLFF. Filled out from reference TRBV2 and TRBJ1-4, the complete variable domain reads EPEVTQTPSHQVTQMGQEVILRCVPISNHLYFYWYRQILGQKVEFLVSFYNNEISEKSEIFDDQFSVERPDGSNFTLKIRSTKLEDSAMYFCASSEGRGLEKLFFGSGTQLSVL.

This chain uses TRBV6-1 with TRBJ1-1, with D tentatively TRBD1 (5 bases). CDR3 length: 17 amino acids. V lost 3 bases, J lost 6 bases, and 23 bases lay in between. Germline V gene data show CDR1 as MNHNS and CDR2 as SASEGT. The chain's CDR3 is CASSETETRQTVAEAFF. The CDR3 DNA reads TGTGCCAGCAGTGAGACTGAGACCCGACAGACGGTCGCTGAAGCTTTCTTT.

The sample holds a few counts of this clone. This chain joins TRBV28 and TRBJ2-1; D call uncertain. The CDR3 length is 13 residues. Germline CDR1 MDHEN, CDR2 SYDVKM. The ends were cut back, 6 bases at V and 10 bases at J, with 16 bases in the middle. The CDR3 sequence is CASRYLLDIEQFF. In nucleotides, the CDR3 is TGTGCCAGCAGGTACCTACTTGATATAGAGCAGTTCTTC.

The rearrangement links TRBV4-2 to TRBJ2-1; 11 positions match TRBD2. The CDR3 totals 16 residues. The germline CDR1 and CDR2 sequences are LGHNA and YNFKEQ. J was trimmed by 4 bases and V by 4 bases; bases with no gene match: 6. The CDR3 is CASSLTSGALYNEQFF. The CDR3 DNA reads TGTGCCAGCAGCCTGACTAGCGGGGCTCTTTACAATGAGCAGTTCTTC.

V gene TRBV30 combines with J gene TRBJ1-5; D unclear. The CDR3 has 16 amino acids. Germline loops: CDR1 GTSNPN, CDR2 SVGIG (reference sequence). V lost 3 bases to trimming and J lost 0 bases, with 15 bases between them. CDR3 loop: CAWSPRADYSNQPQHF. The CDR3 DNA reads TGTGCCTGGAGCCCAAGGGCGGACTATAGCAATCAGCCCCAGCATTTT.

The chain is built from TRBV5-1 and TRBJ2-2, with a possible D match to TRBD2 (6 bases). The CDR3 length is 14 residues. CDR1 and CDR2 from the germline V gene are SGHRS and YFSETQ. Trimming removed 4 bases from V and 4 bases from J, with 11 bases in between. As DNA, the CDR3 is TGCGCCAGCAGCCCGGACGGGAGCACCGGGGAGCTGTTTTTT. Protein product: CASSPDGSTGELFF. The full variable domain, with the rest looked up from reference TRBV5-1 and TRBJ2-2, is KAGVTQTPRYLIKTRGQQVTLSCSPISGHRSVSWYQQTPGQGLQFLFEYFSETQRNKGNFPGRFSGRQFSNSRSEMNVSTLELGDSALYLCASSPDGSTGELFFGEGSRLTVL.